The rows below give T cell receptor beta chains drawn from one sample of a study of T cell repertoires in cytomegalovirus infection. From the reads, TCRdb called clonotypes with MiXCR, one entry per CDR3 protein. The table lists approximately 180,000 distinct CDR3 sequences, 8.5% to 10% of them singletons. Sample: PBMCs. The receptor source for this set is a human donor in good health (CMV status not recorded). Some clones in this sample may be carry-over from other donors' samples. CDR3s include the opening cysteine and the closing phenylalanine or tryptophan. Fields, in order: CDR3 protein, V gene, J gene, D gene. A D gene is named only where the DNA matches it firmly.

CDR3: CSASGTASSYNEQFF
V: TRBV20-1
J: TRBJ2-1
D: TRBD1

CDR3: CSVGNRGVQETQYF
V: TRBV20-1
J: TRBJ2-5
D: TRBD1

CDR3: CASSDLKRGGFGTDTQYF
V: TRBV6-1
J: TRBJ2-3
D: TRBD2

CDR3: CASSYLAGARYNEQFF
V: TRBV7-9
J: TRBJ2-1
D: TRBD2

CDR3: CASTYGAGKVGGYTF
V: TRBV7-6
J: TRBJ1-2
D: -

CDR3: CASSLADQETQYF
V: TRBV11-3
J: TRBJ2-5
D: -

CDR3: CASSQSGTGLLAQYF
V: TRBV7-2
J: TRBJ2-5
D: TRBD1

CDR3: CSAESGEGYTF
V: TRBV20-1
J: TRBJ1-2
D: -

CDR3: CASSERPSDATNEKLFF
V: TRBV6-1
J: TRBJ1-4
D: -

CDR3: CASSPPTLQPQHF
V: TRBV28
J: TRBJ1-5
D: -

CDR3: CASSLVAVSSYEQYF
V: TRBV7-2
J: TRBJ2-7
D: -

CDR3: CSLQENNVELFF
V: TRBV29-1
J: TRBJ2-2
D: -

CDR3: CASSPDADTQYF
V: TRBV7-6
J: TRBJ2-3
D: -

CDR3: CASSLGGMGHSGNTIYF
V: TRBV7-9
J: TRBJ1-3
D: -

CDR3: CASRLDVGLNTEAFF
V: TRBV28
J: TRBJ1-1
D: -

CDR3: CASSLRDRVYEQYF
V: TRBV7-8
J: TRBJ2-7
D: TRBD1

CDR3: CASRQQGANTEAFF
V: TRBV27
J: TRBJ1-1
D: TRBD1

CDR3: CAGKLSGLAGKEQFF
V: TRBV30
J: TRBJ2-1
D: TRBD2

CDR3: CASSQNGLARSGANVLTF
V: TRBV4-3
J: TRBJ2-6
D: TRBD2

CDR3: CASSFGTGTDTQYF
V: TRBV6-2/TRBV6-3
J: TRBJ2-3
D: TRBD1

CDR3: CASSAFNYGYTF
V: TRBV9
J: TRBJ1-2
D: -

CDR3: CASSLVWAGGHETQYF
V: TRBV7-2
J: TRBJ2-5
D: TRBD2